The clone carrying this T cell receptor (beta chain) has at least ten counts. Time point meaning: before trial treatment. Each eligible patient had an advanced solid tumor, and these tumors lacked tumor-infiltrating lymphocytes. This sample is part of a study of low-dose radiotherapy and immunotherapy resistance in tumors. TRAV- and TRBV-specific primers, spanning alpha and beta chains, primed first-strand cDNA. With a constant-region primer and a V-primer adapter, TCRs were subjected to 20 PCR cycles of amplification. MiXCR, applied by TCRdb to the reads, yields one record per CDR3 protein. The sample consists of under 70,000 distinct CDR3 sequences, under 30% of them appearing once. CDR3 length: 20 residues. CDR1 is SGHAT, CDR2 FQNNGV, per germline. After removal of 2 bases from V and 0 bases from J, the junction contained 16 bases not matched to a gene.

Source: PBMCs, taken before treatment. This clonotype was obtained from a male donor with prostate cancer. The chain joins TRBV11-2 to TRBJ2-1, with 7 bases that match TRBD2. The chain's CDR3 is CASSLSGGRGLRISYNEQFF. In nucleotides, the CDR3 is TGTGCCAGCAGCTTAAGTGGCGGGAGAGGACTGAGAATCTCCTACAATGAGCAGTTCTTC.